The 21 T cell receptor beta chains reported below all come from one sample, sequenced in a study of T cells in Graves' hyperthyroidism and ophthalmopathy. The investigators amplified TCR beta CDR3 regions from RNA transcripts. With the HTBI primer set, the TCR CDR3 went through a first round of RT-PCR. TCRdb used MiXCR to reprocess the multiplex PCR reads, holding one entry per CDR3 protein. The sample has approximately 380,000 distinct CDR3 sequences, around a sixth seen once. Sequencing input: blood. These receptors came from a man aged 18 to 35 with Graves' ophthalmopathy.

This clonotype was seen repeatedly, ten times or more. The gene calls are TRBV5-1 and TRBJ2-7; TRBD2 agrees at 8 bases. The CDR3 has 13 residues. The J segment lost 2 bases and the V segment lost 7 bases, leaving 5 bases of the junction unmatched. Germline assignment: CDR1 SGHRS and CDR2 YFSETQ. The DNA of the CDR3 is TGCGCCAGCCGTTCGGGGGGGGCCTACGAGCAGTACTTC. Translating it yields CASRSGGAYEQYF.

This clonotype appeared a few times. The CDR3 DNA reads TGCAGTGCTACCCGGGACTTCAAAAGCACAGATACGCAGTATTTT. Its translation: CSATRDFKSTDTQYF. The chain joins TRBV20-1 to TRBJ2-3, with a weak D call TRBD2 (6 bases). With 4 bases removed from V and 0 bases from J, the gap between germline ends came to 14 bases. CDR1 and CDR2 (germline): DFQATT, SNEGSKA (reference sequence). The CDR3 runs 15 residues.

Ten or more counts support this clonotype. The chain joins TRBV6-2 or TRBV6-3 to TRBJ1-1; perhaps TRBD1 as D (6 bases). CDR3 length equals 14 residues. Germline V gives CDR1 MNHEY, CDR2 SVGEGT. V was clipped by 2 bases and J by 4 bases, with 11 bases between them. The CDR3 region has the DNA TGTGCCAGCAGTTACGGGACACCCCGCACTGAAGCTTTCTTT. Protein: CASSYGTPRTEAFF.

Ten or more counts support this clonotype. This chain connects TRBV3-1 to TRBJ1-5, with D hard to call. Trimming removed 0 bases from V and 4 bases from J, with 10 bases in between. Germline-derived CDR1 and CDR2 are LGHDT and YNNKEL (reference sequence). The CDR3 contains 15 residues. The DNA of the CDR3 is TGTGCCAGCAGCCAAGATGCTACAGCTAATCAGCCCCAGCATTTT. This sequence encodes CASSQDATANQPQHF.

Ten or more counts support this clonotype. The chain uses TRBV6-1 and TRBJ2-1; the D gene is possibly TRBD2 (7 bases). The CDR3 is 14 amino acids. Germline V lookup: CDR1 MNHNS, CDR2 SASEGT. V was pared by 4 bases and J by 8 bases, with 15 bases between. CDR3 sequence: CASSGLSGGDEQFF. The CDR3 bases are TGTGCCAGCAGTGGTCTCTCGGGGGGCGATGAGCAGTTCTTC.

The J gene is TRBJ1-2, the V gene TRBV20-1; D is undetermined. V was clipped by 5 bases and J by 2 bases, with 9 bases between them. The CDR3 is made up of 12 amino acids. Germline CDR1 reads DFQATT; CDR2 reads SNEGSKA (reference sequence). The CDR3: CSARTENYGYTF. Here the CDR3 DNA reads TGCAGTGCTCGGACCGAAAACTATGGCTACACCTTC.

The chain is built from TRBV2 and TRBJ1-1, with D perhaps TRBD1 (6 bases). Trimming took off 4 bases at V and 7 bases at J, with 16 bases between the two ends. The CDR3 is made up of 14 amino acids. Germline CDR1 and CDR2: SNHLY and FYNNEI. CDR3 amino acids: CASSALDGGLEAFF. The CDR3 nucleotides are TGTGCCAGCAGTGCCTTAGACGGGGGGCTTGAAGCTTTCTTT.

The rearrangement links TRBV20-1 to TRBJ1-2, with D possibly TRBD1 on 5 matching bases. The CDR3 is 16 residues long. Germline CDR1 DFQATT, CDR2 SNEGSKA (reference sequence). V lost 2 bases to trimming and J lost 2 bases, with 18 bases between them. CDR3 sequence: CSARWAGHDLNYGYTF. The DNA for the CDR3 is TGCAGTGCTAGATGGGCGGGGCACGACCTGAACTATGGCTACACCTTC.

The table lists this clonotype with a few counts. The rearrangement links TRBV4-1 to TRBJ2-5, with unresolved D. Trimming stripped 1 base from V and 1 base from J, with 13 bases between. The CDR3 contains 16 residues. The V gene's germline CDR1 is MGHRA and CDR2 YSYEKL. CDR3 sequence reads: CASSQAGFLPQETQYF. In DNA form, the CDR3 reads TGCGCCAGCAGCCAAGCCGGATTTTTACCCCAAGAGACCCAGTACTTC.

This clonotype occurred a few times. V usage is TRBV29-1 and J usage is TRBJ2-5; D gene ambiguous. Between the trimmed V and J ends, which lost 3 bases and 5 bases, there was a span of 10 bases. The germline gives CDR1 SQVTM, CDR2 ANQGSEA. The CDR3 consists of 12 residues. The CDR3: CSVDTTGETQYF. The CDR3, as DNA: TGCAGCGTTGATACGACTGGGGAGACCCAGTACTTC.

The V and J genes are TRBV20-1 and TRBJ1-5, with D tentatively TRBD1 (6 bases). The CDR3 extends over 14 amino acids. V was cut by 5 bases and J by 6 bases, with 17 bases left in between. CDR1 is DFQATT and CDR2 is SNEGSKA in the germline V gene (reference sequence). The CDR3 DNA follows: TGCAGTGCTTGGGTAGTGGGGGCTGGTCAGCCCCAGCATTTT. It codes for CSAWVVGAGQPQHF.

As to this clonotype: A much larger clone is a single base away; this may be a read error. The V call is TRBV2, the J call TRBJ1-2, with D perhaps matching TRBD1 (5 bases). This CDR3 is built from 13 residues. Trimming left V 8 bases short and J 3 bases short, with 13 bases between. The germline CDR1 and CDR2 sequences are SNHLY and FYNNEI. The CDR3 nucleotides read TGTGCCAGCGGGCAGGGTATGGACTATGGCTACACCTTC. This encodes CASGQGMDYGYTF.

Ten or more counts support this clonotype. The rearrangement uses TRBV3-1 and TRBJ1-3; possible D gene TRBD1, 5 bases. Germline CDR1 is LGHDT and CDR2 is YNNKEL (reference sequence). The CDR3 extends over 13 amino acids. V was trimmed by 4 bases and J by 3 bases, leaving 7 bases between them. CDR3: CASSRRGGNTIYF. DNA of the CDR3: TGTGCCAGCAGCCGGAGGGGTGGAAACACCATATATTTT.

This chain connects TRBV6-1 to TRBJ1-5, with 12 nucleotides matching TRBD1. The germline V gene has CDR1 MNHNS and CDR2 SASEGT. With 8 bases clipped from V and 0 bases from J, the junction kept 8 bases outside the gene matches. CDR3 size: 17 residues. The chain's CDR3 is CASGGTGGRYSNQPQHF. In nucleotides, the CDR3 is TGTGCCAGCGGGGGGACAGGGGGCCGATATAGCAATCAGCCCCAGCATTTT.

By frequency in the sample, this clonotype is medium-sized. The CDR3 DNA follows: TGTGCCAGCAGTGAAGTAGGGGGACAGAGCTCCTACGAGCAGTACTTC. Translated, it gives CASSEVGGQSSYEQYF. The V call is TRBV6-1, the J call TRBJ2-7; 7 bases are shared with TRBD1. The CDR3 has 16 amino acids. Germline loops: CDR1 MNHNS, CDR2 SASEGT. V was clipped by 1 base and J by 0 bases; unmatched bases: 6.

V and J are TRBV19 and TRBJ1-4; no clear D. This CDR3 contains 14 residues. Per the germline V gene, CDR1 is LNHDA and CDR2 is SQIVND (reference sequence). V lost 3 bases to trimming and J lost 4 bases, with 9 bases between them. Written as DNA, the CDR3 is TGTGCCAGTAGTATGCGTCGGCTTAATGAAAAACTGTTTTTT. Its translation is CASSMRRLNEKLFF.

As DNA, the CDR3 is TGCAGCTTCAGGGGCGCCGGGGAGCTGTTTTTT. Its translation: CSFRGAGELFF. This chain connects TRBV29-1 to TRBJ2-2, with D possibly TRBD1 on 6 matching bases. The V gene lost 8 bases and the J gene lost 6 bases, with 10 bases spanning the gap. This CDR3 is 11 amino acids long. CDR1 and CDR2 (germline): SQVTM, ANQGSEA.

This clonotype was counted ten times or more. The rearrangement links TRBV5-1 to TRBJ1-1, with 9 positions matching TRBD1. The germline CDR1 and CDR2 sequences are SGHRS and YFSETQ. CDR3 length equals 18 residues. Trimming at V came to 0 bases and at J to 0 bases, leaving 9 bases not matched to a gene. The CDR3, as DNA: TGCGCCAGCAGCTTGGGCCCCTACAGGGGGCCCATGAACACTGAAGCTTTCTTT. It is translated as CASSLGPYRGPMNTEAFF.

This clonotype was recorded at least ten times. This chain links TRBV2 with TRBJ1-2; perhaps TRBD1 as D (6 bases). The germline CDR1 and CDR2 sequences are SNHLY and FYNNEI. The CDR3 totals 14 residues. V was shortened by 2 bases and J by 5 bases, with 12 bases between the two germline ends. This CDR3 reads CASSENRALYGYTF. CDR3 nucleotide sequence: TGTGCCAGCAGTGAAAACAGGGCCCTATATGGCTACACCTTC.

The chain is built from TRBV4-2 and TRBJ2-7; D is unclear. The V end was cut by 4 bases, the J end by 0 bases, with 10 bases between. The CDR3 consists of 14 residues. Germline V gives CDR1 LGHNA, CDR2 YNFKEQ. CDR3 protein: CASSPDDGSYEQYF. CDR3 nucleotides: TGTGCCAGCAGCCCCGACGACGGCTCCTACGAGCAGTACTTC.

This clonotype was seen a handful of times. This sequence joins TRBV12-3 or TRBV12-4 and TRBJ1-5; D is ambiguous. Trimming removed 6 bases at V and 0 bases at J, with 6 bases between. This CDR3 region has 13 residues. CDR3 protein: CASRKNSNQPQHF. The CDR3 bases are TGTGCCAGCAGGAAAAATAGCAATCAGCCCCAGCATTTT.